The entry that follows covers one TCR beta chain sequence. The CDR3 has 16 residues. Germline-derived CDR1 and CDR2 are LGHNA and YNFKEQ. V shed 1 base, J shed 6 bases, and the junction held 11 bases outside the gene matches. This specimen belongs to a study of OX40 agonist ivuxolimab in advanced cancers. Method: immunoSEQ multiplex PCR; TCRdb's copy keeps in-frame clones and lacks some. This sample has about 82,000 clones; 86% occur once, and the top ten carry 6.5%. Sequenced here: CD4+ or CD8+ T cells sorted from blood, sampled in a trial of the OX40 agonist ivuxolimab. The chain carries TRBV4-2 and TRBJ1-2, with 7 bases identical to TRBD1. This sequence originates from an adult with an advanced solid tumor such as melanoma, head and neck, liver or kidney cancer. The CDR3 loop reads CASSQALSRGIDGYTF. Here the CDR3 DNA reads TGTGCCAGCAGCCAAGCTTTATCCAGGGGGATCGATGGCTACACCTTC.